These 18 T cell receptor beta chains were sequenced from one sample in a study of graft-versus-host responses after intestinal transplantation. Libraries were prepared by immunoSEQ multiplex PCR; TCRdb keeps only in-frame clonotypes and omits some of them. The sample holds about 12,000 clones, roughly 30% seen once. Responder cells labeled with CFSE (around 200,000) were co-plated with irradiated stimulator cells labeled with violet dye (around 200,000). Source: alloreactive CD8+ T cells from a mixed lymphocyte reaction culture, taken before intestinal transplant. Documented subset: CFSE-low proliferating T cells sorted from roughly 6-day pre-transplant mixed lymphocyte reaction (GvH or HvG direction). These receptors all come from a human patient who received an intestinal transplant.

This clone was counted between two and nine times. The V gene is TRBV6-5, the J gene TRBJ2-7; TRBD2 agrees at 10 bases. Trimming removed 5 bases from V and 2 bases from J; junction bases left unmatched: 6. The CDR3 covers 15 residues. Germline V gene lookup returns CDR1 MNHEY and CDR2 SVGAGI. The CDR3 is CASSPSGSAAYEQYF. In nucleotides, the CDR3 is TGTGCCAGCAGTCCTAGCGGGAGTGCCGCCTACGAGCAGTACTTC.

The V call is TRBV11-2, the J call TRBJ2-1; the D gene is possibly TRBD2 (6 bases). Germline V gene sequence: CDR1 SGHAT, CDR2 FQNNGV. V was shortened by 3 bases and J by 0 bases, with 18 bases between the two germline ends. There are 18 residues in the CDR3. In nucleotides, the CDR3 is TGTGCCAGCAGCTTCACCTTTAGCGGCCCTAGCTCCTACAATGAGCAGTTCTTC. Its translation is CASSFTFSGPSSYNEQFF.

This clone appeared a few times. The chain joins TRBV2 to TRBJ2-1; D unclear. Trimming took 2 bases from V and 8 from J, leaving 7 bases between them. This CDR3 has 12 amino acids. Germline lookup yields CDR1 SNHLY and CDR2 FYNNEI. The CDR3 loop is CASSELFHEQFF. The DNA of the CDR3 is TGTGCCAGCAGTGAACTCTTCCATGAGCAGTTCTTC.

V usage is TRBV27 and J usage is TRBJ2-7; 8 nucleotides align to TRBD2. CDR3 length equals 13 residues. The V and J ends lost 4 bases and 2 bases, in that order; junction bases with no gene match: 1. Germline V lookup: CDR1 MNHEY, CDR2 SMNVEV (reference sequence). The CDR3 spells CASSSGLAYEQYF. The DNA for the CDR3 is TGTGCCAGCAGTTCGGGACTAGCCTACGAGCAGTACTTC.

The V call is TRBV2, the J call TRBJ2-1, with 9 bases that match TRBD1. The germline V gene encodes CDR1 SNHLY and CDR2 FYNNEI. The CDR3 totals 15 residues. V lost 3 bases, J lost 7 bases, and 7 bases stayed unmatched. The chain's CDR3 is CASSEYRGRKNEQFF. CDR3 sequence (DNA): TGTGCCAGCAGTGAGTACAGGGGGCGGAAGAATGAGCAGTTCTTC.

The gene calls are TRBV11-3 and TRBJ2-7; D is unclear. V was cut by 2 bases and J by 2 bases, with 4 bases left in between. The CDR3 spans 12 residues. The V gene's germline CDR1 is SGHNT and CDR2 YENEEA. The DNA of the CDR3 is TGTGCCAGCAGCTTAAGGACCTACGAGCAGTACTTC. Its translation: CASSLRTYEQYF.

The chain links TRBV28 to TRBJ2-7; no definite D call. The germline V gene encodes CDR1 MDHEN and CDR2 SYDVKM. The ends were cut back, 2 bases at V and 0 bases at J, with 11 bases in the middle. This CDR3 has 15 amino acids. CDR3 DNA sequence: TGTGCCAGCAGTTTAAAGGCACCGAGCTCCTACGAGCAGTACTTC. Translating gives CASSLKAPSSYEQYF.

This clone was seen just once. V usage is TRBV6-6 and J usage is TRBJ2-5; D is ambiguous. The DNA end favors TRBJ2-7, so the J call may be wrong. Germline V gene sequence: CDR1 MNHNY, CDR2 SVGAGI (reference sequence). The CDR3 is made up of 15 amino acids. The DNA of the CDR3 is TGTGCCAGCAGTTACTCAGAAGGGATGCTCTACGAGCAGTACTTC. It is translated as CASSYSEGMLYEQYF.

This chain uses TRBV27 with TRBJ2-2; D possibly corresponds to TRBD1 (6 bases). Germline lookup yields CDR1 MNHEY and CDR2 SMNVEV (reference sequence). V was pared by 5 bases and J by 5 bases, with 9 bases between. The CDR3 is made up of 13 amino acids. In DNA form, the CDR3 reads TGTGCCAGCAGTCCAGGGGCTACCGGGGAGCTGTTTTTT. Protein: CASSPGATGELFF.

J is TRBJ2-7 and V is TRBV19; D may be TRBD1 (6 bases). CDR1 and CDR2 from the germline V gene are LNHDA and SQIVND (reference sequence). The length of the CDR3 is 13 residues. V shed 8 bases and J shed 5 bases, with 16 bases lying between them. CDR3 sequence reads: CASGTWTADEQYF. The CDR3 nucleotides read TGTGCCAGTGGTACTTGGACAGCCGACGAGCAGTACTTC.

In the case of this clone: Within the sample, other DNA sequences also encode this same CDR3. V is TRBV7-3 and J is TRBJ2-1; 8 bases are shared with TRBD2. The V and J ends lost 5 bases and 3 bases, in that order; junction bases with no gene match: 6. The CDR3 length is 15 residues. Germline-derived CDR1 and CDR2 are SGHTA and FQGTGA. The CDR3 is CASSLLAGDYNEQFF. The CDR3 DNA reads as TGTGCCAGCAGCCTCCTAGCGGGTGACTACAATGAGCAGTTCTTC.

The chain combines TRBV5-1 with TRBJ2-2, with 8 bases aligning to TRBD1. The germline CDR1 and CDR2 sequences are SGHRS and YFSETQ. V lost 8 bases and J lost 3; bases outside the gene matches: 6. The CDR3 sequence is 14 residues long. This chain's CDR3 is CASGQGADTGELFF. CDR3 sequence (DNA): TGCGCCAGTGGCCAGGGGGCGGACACCGGGGAGCTGTTTTTT.

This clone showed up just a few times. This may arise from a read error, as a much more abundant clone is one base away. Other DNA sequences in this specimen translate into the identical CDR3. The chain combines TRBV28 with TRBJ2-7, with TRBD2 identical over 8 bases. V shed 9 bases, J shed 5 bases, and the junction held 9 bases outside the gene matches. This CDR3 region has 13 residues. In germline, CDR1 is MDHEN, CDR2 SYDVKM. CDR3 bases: TGTGCCAGTCAGGACCGGGGGGGGGACGAGCAGTACTTC. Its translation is CASQDRGGDEQYF. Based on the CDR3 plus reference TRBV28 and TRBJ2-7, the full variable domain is DVKVTQSSRYLVKRTGEKVFLECVQDMDHENMFWYRQDPGLGLRLIYFSYDVKMKEKGDIPEGYSVSREKKERFSLILESASTNQTSMYLCASQDRGGDEQYFGPGTRLTVT.

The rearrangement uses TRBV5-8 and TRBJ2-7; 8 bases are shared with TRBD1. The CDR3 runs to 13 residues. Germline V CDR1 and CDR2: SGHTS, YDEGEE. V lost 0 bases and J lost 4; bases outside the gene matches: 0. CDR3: CASSLGTGYEQYF. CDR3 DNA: TGTGCCAGCAGCTTGGGGACAGGGTACGAGCAGTACTTC.

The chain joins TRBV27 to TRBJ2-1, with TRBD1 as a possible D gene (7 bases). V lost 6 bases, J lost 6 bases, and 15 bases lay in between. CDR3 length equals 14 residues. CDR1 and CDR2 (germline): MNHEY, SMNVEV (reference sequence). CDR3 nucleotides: TGTGCCAGCAGGTGGGCGGGGACAGTCAATGAGCAGTTCTTC. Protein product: CASRWAGTVNEQFF.

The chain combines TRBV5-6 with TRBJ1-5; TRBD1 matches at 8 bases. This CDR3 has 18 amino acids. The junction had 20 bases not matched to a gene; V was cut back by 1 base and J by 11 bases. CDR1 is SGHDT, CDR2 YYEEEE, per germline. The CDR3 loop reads CASSLSGVRGLKQSAQHF. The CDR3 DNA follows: TGTGCCAGCAGCTTGTCGGGAGTCAGGGGGCTTAAGCAATCAGCCCAGCATTTT.

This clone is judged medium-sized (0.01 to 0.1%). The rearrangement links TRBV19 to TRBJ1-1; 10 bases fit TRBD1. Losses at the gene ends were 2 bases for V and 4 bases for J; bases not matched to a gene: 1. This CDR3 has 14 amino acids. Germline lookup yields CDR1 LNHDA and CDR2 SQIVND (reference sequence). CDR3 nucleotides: TGTGCCAGTAGTATATGGACAGGGGGCACTGAAGCTTTCTTT. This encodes CASSIWTGGTEAFF.

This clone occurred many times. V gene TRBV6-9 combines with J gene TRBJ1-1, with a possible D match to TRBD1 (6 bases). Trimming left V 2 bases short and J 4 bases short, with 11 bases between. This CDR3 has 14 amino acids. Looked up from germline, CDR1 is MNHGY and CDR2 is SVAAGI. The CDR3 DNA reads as TGTGCCAGCAGTTATGCGGGCAGGGGCACTGAAGCTTTCTTT. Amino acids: CASSYAGRGTEAFF.